Listed here are 7 T cell receptor beta chains from one sample, sequenced in a study of blood T cell repertoires in COVID-19. The assay was immunoSEQ multiplex PCR, and TCRdb's table has in-frame clones only and misses some. The sample has 25,000 to 35,000 clones, less than 90% seen once. Specimen: peripheral blood. The receptors were gathered from a human donor with active COVID-19. The donor label of this sample is uncertain.

The gene calls are TRBV7-2 and TRBJ2-1; D is possibly TRBD1 (6 bases). In germline, CDR1 is SGHTA, CDR2 FQGNSA. V shed 1 base and J shed 5 bases, with 9 bases lying between them. The CDR3 is 14 residues long. The CDR3 DNA follows: TGTGCCAGCAGCTTAGACAGGGTCAACAATGAGCAGTTCTTC. Protein sequence: CASSLDRVNNEQFF.

The rearrangement joins TRBV9 to TRBJ1-2; 7 positions agree with TRBD1. CDR1 is SGDLS, CDR2 YYNGEE, per germline. The CDR3 is made up of 13 amino acids. V dropped 4 bases and J dropped 4; count of bases not matched to a gene: 4. CDR3 loop: CASSPGQIYGYTF. The CDR3 DNA sequence: TGTGCCAGCAGCCCGGGACAGATCTATGGCTACACCTTC.

This clone occurred a few times. The chain links TRBV4-1 to TRBJ2-2, with 10 bases fitting TRBD1. Looked up from germline, CDR1 is MGHRA and CDR2 is YSYEKL. V was clipped by 3 bases and J by 8 bases; unmatched bases: 3. This CDR3 is 14 amino acids long. The CDR3 here is CASSHWDRGGELFF. DNA of the CDR3: TGCGCCAGCAGCCATTGGGACAGGGGTGGGGAGCTGTTTTTT.

The chain employs TRBV10-3 and TRBJ2-3, with 7 bases matching TRBD2. The trim removed 3 bases at V and 4 bases at J, leaving 1 base unmatched. Per germline, CDR1 ENHRY and CDR2 SYGVKD. This CDR3 comprises 13 residues. The CDR3 sequence: CAISDRGADTQYF. CDR3 nucleotide sequence: TGTGCCATCAGTGACCGGGGGGCAGATACGCAGTATTTT.

This chain connects TRBV3-1 (or the pseudogene TRBV3-2) to TRBJ2-5; the D gene is possibly TRBD1 (5 bases). The germline CDR1 and CDR2 sequences are LGHDT and YNNKEL (reference sequence). The V and J ends lost 4 bases and 1 base respectively, with 13 bases between them. The CDR3 extends over 15 amino acids. For the CDR3, the DNA is TGTGCCAGCAGCCCGGAAACAGGTACCCAAGAGACCCAGTACTTC. It codes for CASSPETGTQETQYF.

This clone appeared a single time. The genes are TRBV11-3 and TRBJ2-7, with 7 bases lining up with TRBD1. Germline V gene lookup returns CDR1 SGHNT and CDR2 YENEEA. The trim removed 5 bases at V and 1 base at J, leaving 8 bases unmatched. The CDR3 spans 15 residues. CDR3 nucleotide sequence: TGTGCCAGCAGCGCCGAGACAGGGAGTTCCTACGAGCAGTACTTC. Amino acid sequence: CASSAETGSSYEQYF.

The chain links TRBV18 to TRBJ1-5; D unresolved. The CDR3 extends over 15 amino acids. Germline assignment: CDR1 KGHSH and CDR2 LQKENI. V was cut by 3 bases and J by 3 bases, with 12 bases left in between. In nucleotides, the CDR3 is TGTGCCAGCTCACCCGGTGGAGGTATCAATCAGCCCCAGCATTTT. It yields the protein CASSPGGGINQPQHF.